The 26 T cell receptor beta chains below were found in one sample sequenced in a study of neurological immune-mediated disorders. MiXCR, applied by TCRdb to the 5' RACE reads, yields one record per CDR3 protein. This sample has tens of thousands of distinct CDR3 sequences, with around 7.8% found just once. The sample was PBMCs. These TCRs come from a woman aged 40-49 years in good health.

Many counts were recorded for this clonotype. This rearrangement joins TRBV5-5 to TRBJ2-5; 14 bases align to TRBD2. Losses at the gene ends were 3 bases for V and 5 bases for J; bases not matched to a gene: 6. CDR1 is SGHKS and CDR2 is YYEKEE in the germline V gene (reference sequence). This CDR3 has 16 residues. The CDR3 DNA reads TGTGCCAGCAGCTCCAAGGGACTAGCGGGAGCGGAGACCCAGTACTTC. It encodes CASSSKGLAGAETQYF.

The table lists this clonotype with many counts. V is TRBV4-3 and J is TRBJ2-1; the match to TRBD2 covers 13 bases. The CDR3 runs to 19 residues. The germline V gene has CDR1 LGHNA and CDR2 YSLEER. The V segment lost 6 bases and the J segment 7 bases; nucleotides outside the gene matches: 18. The chain's CDR3 is CASSPPGDAALAGGNEQFF. CDR3 nucleotides: TGCGCCAGCAGTCCTCCAGGGGACGCCGCACTAGCGGGAGGGAATGAGCAGTTCTTC.

This clonotype was observed at least ten times. The chain employs TRBV12-5 and TRBJ2-1; D gene uncertain. Germline assignment: CDR1 LGHNT and CDR2 FRNRAP. The CDR3 sequence is 16 residues long. Trimming stripped 0 bases from V and 3 bases from J, with 12 bases between. CDR3 sequence reads: CASGLVLGSVYNEQFF. The DNA for the CDR3 is TGTGCTAGTGGTTTGGTACTCGGGTCAGTCTACAATGAGCAGTTCTTC.

There are many counts of this clonotype. The genes are TRBV10-3 and TRBJ2-1; no reliable D call. Trimming took 7 bases from V and 1 from J, leaving 11 bases between them. This CDR3 has 14 residues. Germline CDR1 is ENHRY and CDR2 is SYGVKD. In nucleotides, the CDR3 is TGTGCCATCAAATCCCCCGGGTCCTACAATGAGCAGTTCTTC. Its translation: CAIKSPGSYNEQFF.

This clonotype was detected ten times or more. The V and J genes are TRBV7-9 and TRBJ2-1; D assignment may be TRBD1 or TRBD2 (7 bases each). The CDR3 sequence is 15 residues long. Trimming shortened V by 5 bases and J by 8 bases, and 19 bases separated the two germline ends. CDR1 and CDR2 (germline): SEHNR, FQNEAQ (reference sequence). CDR3: CASSPRGGFIDEQFF. In nucleotides, the CDR3 is TGTGCCAGCAGCCCCAGGGGGGGGTTTATCGATGAGCAGTTCTTC.

This clonotype has a count of ten or more. V usage is TRBV2 and J usage is TRBJ2-1, with 7 bases that match TRBD1. V shed 7 bases and J 6 bases; nucleotides not matched to a gene: 9. The V gene's germline CDR1 is SNHLY and CDR2 FYNNEI. The CDR3 has 14 amino acids. The CDR3 here is CASKGAARGNEQFF. Here the CDR3 DNA reads TGTGCCAGCAAGGGGGCAGCGAGGGGCAATGAGCAGTTCTTC. Together with reference TRBV2 and TRBJ2-1, the CDR3 gives the full variable domain: EPEVTQTPSHQVTQMGQEVILRCVPISNHLYFYWYRQILGQKVEFLVSFYNNEISEKSEIFDDQFSVERPDGSNFTLKIRSTKLEDSAMYFCASKGAARGNEQFFGPGTRLTVL.

This clonotype was detected ten times or more. V and J are TRBV20-1 and TRBJ2-7; no clear D gene. V shed 0 bases and J shed 1 base, with 19 bases lying between them. From germline, CDR1 is DFQATT and CDR2 SNEGSKA (reference sequence). CDR3 size: 17 residues. The CDR3 bases are TGCAGTGCTAGAGAACGGCGGAGACGTGCCTTTTCCTACGAGCAGTACTTC. Translation gives CSARERRRRAFSYEQYF.

This clonotype was picked up many times. The chain recombines TRBV5-1 with TRBJ1-2; D unclear. Trimming pared 0 bases from V and 8 bases from J, leaving 11 bases between. The CDR3 covers 13 residues. Germline lookup yields CDR1 SGHRS and CDR2 YFSETQ. The CDR3 nucleotides read TGCGCCAGCAGCTTGGCGGGAAATCGAGGCTACACCTTC. This sequence encodes CASSLAGNRGYTF.

This chain joins TRBV5-6 and TRBJ2-5, with 8 bases matching TRBD1. Germline CDR1 SGHDT, CDR2 YYEEEE. There are 15 residues in the CDR3. V trimming: 5 bases; J trimming: 1 base; junction bases outside the gene matches: 7. The CDR3 DNA sequence: TGTGCCAGCAGTCAGGGGGCAGGGCCCCAAGAGACCCAGTACTTC. It is translated as CASSQGAGPQETQYF.

There are many counts of this clonotype. The V gene is TRBV9, the J gene TRBJ2-1, with TRBD2 matching 7 bases. V was clipped by 2 bases and J by 5 bases; unmatched bases: 7. The CDR3 is 15 residues long. Per the germline V gene, CDR1 is SGDLS and CDR2 is YYNGEE. This chain's CDR3 is CASSVGGSPNNEQFF. CDR3 sequence (DNA): TGTGCCAGCAGCGTCGGCGGGAGCCCCAACAATGAGCAGTTCTTC.

This clonotype occurred many times. The gene calls are TRBV18 and TRBJ2-3; D unresolved. This CDR3 spans 15 amino acids. In germline, CDR1 is KGHSH, CDR2 LQKENI. The germline V and J ends were trimmed by 2 bases and 5 bases, with 14 bases remaining between them. The CDR3 protein is CASSPSSPFQDTQYF. CDR3 DNA: TGTGCCAGCTCACCATCTTCCCCCTTTCAAGATACGCAGTATTTT. The entire variable domain, with the rest obtained from reference TRBV18 and TRBJ2-3, is as follows: NAGVMQNPRHLVRRRGQEARLRCSPMKGHSHVYWYRQLPEEGLKFMVYLQKENIIDESGMPKERFSAEFPKEGPSILRIQQVVRGDSAAYFCASSPSSPFQDTQYFGPGTRLTVL.

This clonotype has at least ten counts. CDR3 coding DNA: TGCAGCGTTGTATCCTGGGACATCCTGTACCAAGAGACCCAGTACTTC. Translated, it gives CSVVSWDILYQETQYF. The chain recombines TRBV29-1 with TRBJ2-5; D is perhaps TRBD1 (6 bases). In germline, CDR1 is SQVTM, CDR2 ANQGSEA. The V gene lost 4 bases and the J gene lost 0 bases, with 18 bases spanning the gap. The CDR3 is 16 amino acids.

This clonotype was seen at least ten times. This chain links TRBV5-6 with TRBJ2-7, with D possibly being TRBD2 (5 bases). Germline V gives CDR1 SGHDT, CDR2 YYEEEE. The V gene lost 2 bases and the J gene lost 5 bases, with 20 bases spanning the gap. This CDR3 has 16 amino acids. The CDR3 loop reads CASSFSYRRGSHEQYV. The CDR3 nucleotides are TGTGCCAGCAGCTTCTCTTATCGTCGGGGTTCCCACGAGCAGTACGTC.

This clonotype was counted many times. The chain joins TRBV29-1 to TRBJ1-1; D gene unclear. CDR1 and CDR2 from the germline V gene are SQVTM and ANQGSEA. CDR3 length: 10 amino acids. Trimming pared 7 bases from V and 7 bases from J, leaving 10 bases between. The CDR3 reads CSAFDGEAFF. The CDR3 region has the DNA TGCAGCGCCTTTGACGGTGAAGCTTTCTTT. Supplemented by reference TRBV29-1 and TRBJ1-1, the full variable domain reads SAVISQKPSRDICQRGTSLTIQCQVDSQVTMMFWYRQQPGQSLTLIATANQGSEATYESGFVIDKFPISRPNLTFSTLTVSNMSPEDSSIYLCSAFDGEAFFGQGTRLTVV.

The J gene is TRBJ2-2, the V gene TRBV14; 7 bases are a match to TRBD1. The CDR3 has 16 amino acids. CDR1 and CDR2 (germline): SGHDN, FVKESK. V lost 1 base, J lost 7 bases, and 9 bases stayed unmatched. CDR3 sequence: CASSQGQGSRGGELFF. The CDR3 DNA sequence: TGTGCCAGCAGCCAAGGACAGGGAAGCAGGGGCGGGGAGCTGTTTTTT.

This clonotype appeared many times. The V and J genes are TRBV5-8 and TRBJ2-7, with D maybe TRBD2 (5 bases). CDR3 size: 14 residues. With 3 bases removed from V and 0 bases from J, the gap between germline ends came to 10 bases. Germline assignment: CDR1 SGHTS and CDR2 YDEGEE. CDR3 in amino acids: CASSYGLSSYEQYV. For the CDR3, the DNA is TGTGCCAGCAGCTACGGACTGAGCTCCTACGAGCAGTACGTC.

DNA for the CDR3: TGTGCCAGCTCAAAAACCCGACAGGGGGCTAAGACTGAAGCTTTCTTT. Translated, it gives CASSKTRQGAKTEAFF. The chain uses TRBV18 and TRBJ1-1; TRBD1 matches at 10 bases. CDR1 and CDR2 (germline): KGHSH, LQKENI. CDR3 size: 16 residues. With V trimmed by 5 bases and J by 5 bases, 11 bases remained unmatched.

This chain connects TRBV19 to TRBJ2-1; either TRBD1 or TRBD2 may supply D (5 bases each). The CDR3 length is 11 residues. Germline-derived CDR1 and CDR2 are LNHDA and SQIVND (reference sequence). V lost 5 bases to trimming and J lost 10 bases, with 9 bases between them. The CDR3 nucleotides read TGTGCCAGTAGTCAGGGCGGGGAGCAGTTCTTC. Translated, it gives CASSQGGEQFF.

This clonotype was seen ten or more times. The V and J genes are TRBV24-1 and TRBJ1-5, with unresolved D. Germline CDR1 reads KGHDR; CDR2 reads SFDVKD. With 3 bases removed from V and 6 bases from J, the gap between germline ends came to 11 bases. The CDR3 is 14 amino acids. This chain's CDR3 is CATSDASGRQPQHF. In DNA form, the CDR3 reads TGTGCCACCAGTGATGCCTCAGGCCGTCAGCCCCAGCATTTT.

This clonotype was counted ten times or more. The chain links TRBV29-1 to TRBJ2-7; 10 bases are a match to TRBD1. The ends lost 7 bases at V and 5 bases at J; junction bases unmatched: 5. The CDR3 extends over 12 amino acids. Germline assignment: CDR1 SQVTM and CDR2 ANQGSEA. Here the CDR3 DNA reads TGCAGCGCACGGGACAGGGGTCACGAGCAGTACTTC. As protein: CSARDRGHEQYF.

This clonotype was recorded many times. This chain joins TRBV20-1 and TRBJ1-1; D not certain. CDR1 and CDR2 from the germline V gene are DFQATT and SNEGSKA (reference sequence). CDR3 length: 18 residues. Trimming took off 3 bases at V and 1 base at J, with 24 bases between the two ends. This chain's CDR3 is CSASFWKRWRLENTEAFF. The DNA of the CDR3 is TGCAGTGCTAGTTTCTGGAAGCGGTGGAGGTTGGAGAACACTGAAGCTTTCTTT.

This clonotype has at least ten counts. The chain links TRBV5-1 to TRBJ2-3; 10 bases are shared with TRBD1. Germline V gives CDR1 SGHRS, CDR2 YFSETQ. V dropped 9 bases and J dropped 2; count of bases not matched to a gene: 3. This CDR3 has 13 residues. CDR3: CATGTGDTDTQYF. The CDR3 DNA reads as TGCGCCACCGGGACAGGGGACACAGATACGCAGTATTTT.

This clonotype was counted ten times or more. The chain couples TRBV5-5 to TRBJ2-2; D call uncertain. The CDR3 sequence is 15 residues long. Trimming pared 4 bases from V and 6 bases from J, leaving 16 bases between. Germline V gives CDR1 SGHKS, CDR2 YYEKEE (reference sequence). The CDR3 loop reads CASSAKGDASGELFF. The CDR3, as DNA: TGTGCCAGCAGCGCGAAAGGCGATGCGTCCGGGGAGCTGTTTTTT.

This clonotype was detected ten times or more. This chain connects TRBV6-5 to TRBJ1-2, with TRBD1 matching over 11 bases. The CDR3 has 15 amino acids. V was pared by 5 bases and J by 4 bases, with 6 bases of the junction left unmatched. The germline gives CDR1 MNHEY, CDR2 SVGAGI. CDR3 residues: CASSLRDRGVYGYTF. CDR3 bases: TGTGCCAGCAGTCTCCGGGACAGGGGGGTCTATGGCTACACCTTC.

In its sample, this clonotype was seen many times. V gene TRBV20-1 combines with J gene TRBJ2-6; D remains unclear. The CDR3 covers 14 residues. V lost 3 bases, J lost 0 bases, and 6 bases lay in between. Per the germline V gene, CDR1 is DFQATT and CDR2 is SNEGSKA (reference sequence). CDR3 sequence reads: CSASMFSGANVLTF. The CDR3 bases are TGCAGTGCTAGTATGTTCTCTGGGGCCAACGTCCTGACTTTC.

About this clonotype itself: Possible read error: a much larger clone is one base away. This CDR3 fails to terminate in the conserved phenylalanine or tryptophan, so it likely reflects a read error. The chain employs TRBV7-9 and TRBJ2-4; D remains ambiguous. V was cut by 5 bases and J by 7 bases, with 12 bases left in between. Germline V gives CDR1 SEHNR, CDR2 FQNEAQ (reference sequence). The CDR3 length is 13 residues. CDR3 region: CASSQTVRNIQYL. CDR3 nucleotide sequence: TGTGCCAGCAGCCAAACCGTCCGGAACATTCAGTACTTA.